This T cell receptor beta chain stems from a study of early T cells in non-severe SARS-CoV-2 infection (dated by TCRdb to the early 2020s). For the wider study: TCR sequencing used bulk RNA from unsorted whole blood, so alpha and beta chains could not be paired. General findings and caveats noted by the study authors: VDJdb matching was skewed toward anti-spike CD8 responses and likely underestimated virus-specific expansions by missing private and CD4 specificities.

A case-control design nested within a healthcare worker cohort in London, UK, was used, with weekly nasopharyngeal swab PCR tests and blood sampling performed. Healthcare workers were recruited during the week of the UK lockdown, between 23 and 31 March 2020, and followed weekly for up to roughly 15 weeks. The protocol used for the library was 5' RACE. Sequencing instrument: NextSeq 500. Unique molecular identifiers were attached to individual cDNA molecules in the TCR library protocol so that sequencing error and PCR bias could be corrected. Both TCR alpha and beta chains were sequenced, and tight co-correlation was observed between alpha and beta sequence abundances in each sample. In the authors' own workflow: Decombinator V4 was used to annotate the V gene, J gene and CDR3 of the TCR sequences. TCRs were defined as expanded if a significant change between any two time points was detected under a Poisson model with p below 0.0001. TCR abundances were normalised to the total number of TCRs sequenced per sample and expressed as counts per million. TRAV1-2 paired with TRAJ12, TRAJ20 or TRAJ33 defined MAIT TCRs, while TRAV10 paired with TRAJ18 defined iNKT TCRs. VDJdb, accessed 1 November 2021, was searched for CMV, EBV and SARS-CoV-2 annotated TCRs, excluding TCRs annotated for multiple antigens. TCRdb passed the public sequencing reads through fastp at Q25 and MiXCR, retaining productive beta sequences. Records with the same CDR3 protein are collapsed into one entry carrying the most frequent genes and DNA. TCRdb, not the authors, supplied the V and J calls. This sample is represented by more than 45,000 distinct CDR3 sequences; about 12% of them were singletons. The ten most abundant clones make up roughly 10% of the sample.

The CDR3 holds 12 amino acids from the cysteine to the phenylalanine. Only CDR3 DNA is held: 36 bases, read in frame from base 1. CDR1 and CDR2 (SNHLY, FYNNEI) derive from the germline V gene. The V and J ends are trimmed by 4 bases and 6 bases, leaving 9 bases between them. Worth noting for this clonotype: Its antigen specificity is not known. No clone much larger than this one lies a single base away; base qualities are absent.

The chain is encoded by TRBV2 joined to TRBJ1-2; the D gene is possibly TRBD1, with 5 bases matching. Sequenced sample: whole blood. The clonotype was recovered from an adult who was a healthcare worker with PCR-confirmed SARS-CoV-2 infection or an uninfected control (not recorded which). Read as DNA, the sequence is TGTGCCAGCAGTGGCAGGGCGGATGGCTACACCTTC. Translated, it gives CASSGRADGYTF. This CDR3, with the reference TRBV2 and TRBJ1-2 proteins standing in past its ends, gives the full variable domain EPEVTQTPSHQVTQMGQEVILRCVPISNHLYFYWYRQILGQKVEFLVSFYNNEISEKSEIFDDQFSVERPDGSNFTLKIRSTKLEDSAMYFCASSGRADGYTFGSGTRLTVV.